A selection of T cell receptor beta chains follows, all from one sample in a study of naive and memory T cell subsets. TCRdb called the UMI-ligation and nested PCR reads again in MiXCR, with one record for every CDR3 protein. The sample lists 81,000 or so distinct CDR3 sequences, roughly 7.3% occurring once. The sequencing input was central memory CD4+ T cells from blood. All receptors derive from a human donor in good health. CDR3s include the opening cysteine and the closing phenylalanine or tryptophan. D genes are given only for firm matches. A row's size may be missing; if present it is once, few, many or a size class.

>20|NA|few|TRBJ1-4|TRBV20-1
CSARENAGTANRATNEKLFF
TGCAGTGCTAGAGAGAATGCCGGGACCGCGAACCGTGCAACTAATGAAAAACTGTTTTTT
>19|NA|many|TRBJ2-4|TRBV7-2
CASSRVGTPDFLAKNIQYF
TGTGCCAGCAGTAGGGTGGGGACGCCCGATTTCTTAGCCAAAAACATTCAGTACTTC
>12|NA|NA|TRBJ2-5|TRBV30
CAWTPRLETQYF
TGTGCCTGGACACCTAGATTAGAGACCCAGTACTTC
>14|NA|many|TRBJ1-2|TRBV5-5
CASSSGTLSYGYTF
TGTGCCAGCAGCTCCGGGACACTGTCCTATGGCTACACCTTC
>15|TRBD1|NA|TRBJ2-1|TRBV7-2
CASSLDGQGANEQFF
TGTGCCAGCAGCTTAGACGGACAGGGTGCCAATGAGCAGTTCTTC
>17|NA|many|TRBJ1-6|TRBV20-1
CSARDWTASSYNSPLHF
TGCAGTGCTAGAGATTGGACGGCGAGCTCCTATAATTCACCCCTCCACTTT
>16|TRBD2|many|TRBJ2-3|TRBV7-2
CASRPTTSRGTDTQYF
TGTGCCAGCAGACCTACGACTAGCAGAGGCACAGATACGCAGTATTTT
>15|NA|many|TRBJ1-6|TRBV7-2
CASRPGTPANSPLHF
TGTGCCAGCAGACCGGGGACCCCCGCTAATTCACCCCTCCACTTT
>17|NA|few|TRBJ1-1|TRBV19
CASSIAPRALINTEAFF
TGTGCCAGTAGTATCGCGCCCCGGGCCCTGATTAACACTGAAGCTTTCTTT
>15|NA|NA|TRBJ2-3|TRBV7-2
CAGAVRPFSTDTQYF
TGTGCCGGCGCCGTTCGACCGTTTAGCACAGATACGCAGTATTTT
>14|NA|many|TRBJ2-1|TRBV5-5
CASSLSRRGNEQFF
TGTGCCAGCAGCTTGTCCAGGAGGGGCAATGAGCAGTTCTTC
>15|TRBD1|NA|TRBJ2-1|TRBV7-8
CASSSRQGDGNEQFF
TGTGCCAGCAGCTCCCGACAGGGAGATGGGAATGAGCAGTTCTTC
>14|NA|many|TRBJ1-5|TRBV3-1
CASSQEEGGQPQHF
TGTGCCAGCAGCCAAGAGGAGGGAGGTCAGCCCCAGCATTTT
>17|NA|NA|TRBJ1-5|TRBV27
CASSPSGILSPNQPQHF
TGTGCCAGCAGTCCGAGTGGAATTTTAAGTCCTAATCAGCCCCAGCATTTT
>13|NA|many|TRBJ2-7|TRBV6-2/TRBV6-3
CASSYKGPYEQYF
TGTGCCAGCAGTTACAAGGGACCCTACGAGCAGTACTTC
>16|TRBD1|many|TRBJ1-3|TRBV28
CASSLWSGGAGNTIYF
TGTGCCAGCAGTTTATGGTCAGGGGGGGCTGGAAACACCATATATTTT
>15|NA|many|TRBJ2-6|TRBV7-2
CASSHQSTGANVLTF
TGTGCCAGCAGTCACCAGTCGACAGGGGCCAACGTCCTGACTTTC
>17|NA|many|TRBJ1-2|TRBV14
CASSQDKQGRANYGYTF
TGTGCCAGCAGCCAAGATAAACAGGGAAGAGCTAACTATGGCTACACCTTC
>17|NA|many|TRBJ1-6|TRBV12-3/TRBV12-4
CASSLATRPGSNSPLHF
TGTGCCAGCAGTTTAGCCACCCGTCCAGGGAGTAATTCACCCCTCCACTTT
>14|NA|NA|TRBJ2-2|TRBV2
CASTQALYTGELFF
TGTGCCAGCACGCAAGCCCTATACACCGGGGAGCTGTTTTTT
>14|NA|many|TRBJ2-3|TRBV5-1
CASSATTSTDTQYF
TGCGCCAGCAGCGCGACAACAAGCACAGATACGCAGTATTTT
>14|NA|many|TRBJ2-3|TRBV11-2
CASSFDRGTDTQYF
TGTGCCAGCAGCTTTGACAGAGGCACAGATACGCAGTATTTT
>18|TRBD2|many|TRBJ2-1|TRBV3-1
CASSGGGTSGPSYNEQFF
TGTGCCAGCAGCGGGGGTGGGACTAGCGGACCTTCCTACAATGAGCAGTTCTTC
>15|NA|few|TRBJ2-1|TRBV4-2
CASSQEGGSYNEQFF
TGTGCCAGCAGCCAAGAAGGGGGCTCCTACAATGAGCAGTTCTTC
>12|NA|NA|TRBJ1-2|TRBV29-1
CSVDGGVYGYTF
TGCAGCGTTGATGGAGGGGTCTATGGCTACACCTTC
>14|NA|many|TRBJ2-3|TRBV5-4
CASRRAAPGDTQYF
TGTGCCAGCAGGCGAGCCGCCCCCGGAGATACGCAGTATTTT
>14|TRBD1|many|TRBJ1-1|TRBV20-1
CSAGHRGRNTEAFF
TGCAGTGCTGGCCACAGGGGGCGGAACACTGAAGCTTTCTTT
>19|TRBD2|NA|TRBJ2-1|TRBV14
CASSQRPGLAGGPLNEQFF
TGTGCCAGCAGCCAACGCCCGGGACTAGCGGGAGGGCCGTTGAATGAGCAGTTCTTC
>18|TRBD1|NA|TRBJ1-6|TRBV7-9
CASSSPRQGNSYNSPLHF
TGTGCCAGCAGCTCCCCCCGACAGGGAAACTCCTATAATTCACCCCTCCACTTT
>18|TRBD1|many|TRBJ1-1|TRBV7-2
CASSEQPGGLGKSTEAFF
TGTGCCAGCAGCGAGCAGCCAGGGGGCCTTGGCAAATCGACTGAAGCTTTCTTT
>13|NA|many|TRBJ1-6|TRBV30
CAWSVRENSPLHF
TGTGCCTGGAGTGTACGTGAGAATTCACCCCTCCACTTT
>17|TRBD1|NA|TRBJ2-7|TRBV10-3
CAISELLRDRGFYEQYF
TGTGCCATCAGTGAGTTGCTCCGGGACAGGGGTTTCTACGAGCAGTACTTC
>18|NA|few|TRBJ2-3|TRBV6-2/TRBV6-3
CASSFQRRLLEITDTQYF
TGTGCCAGCAGTTTCCAAAGGCGGTTGCTCGAGATCACAGATACGCAGTATTTT
>17|NA|NA|TRBJ1-5|TRBV12-2
CVGHTHDALCSNQPQHF
TGTGTCGGACACACTCATGATGCACTGTGTAGCAATCAGCCCCAGCATTTT
>16|TRBD1|few|TRBJ1-1|TRBV5-5
CASSLKWDSLNTEAFF
TGTGCCAGCAGCCTGAAGTGGGACAGCTTGAACACTGAAGCTTTCTTT
>15|NA|many|TRBJ2-7|TRBV4-2
CASSQDRSAHYEQYF
TGTGCCAGCAGCCAAGATCGGTCGGCTCACTACGAGCAGTACTTC
>17|NA|many|TRBJ2-7|TRBV4-3
CASSQAFVQGNFYEQYF
TGCGCCAGCAGCCAAGCCTTTGTACAAGGAAATTTCTACGAGCAGTACTTC
>16|TRBD2|NA|TRBJ2-1|TRBV7-2
CASSLALSSGGGEQFF
TGTGCCAGCAGCTTAGCTTTGTCTAGCGGGGGCGGTGAGCAGTTCTTC
>12|NA|few|TRBJ1-3|TRBV29-1
CSAGFSGNTIYF
TGCAGCGCAGGGTTCTCTGGAAACACCATATATTTT
>13|NA|NA|TRBJ1-3|TRBV20-1
CSATSSLGNTIYF
TGCAGTGCTACCTCGAGCCTTGGAAACACCATATATTTT
>12|NA|NA|TRBJ1-1|TRBV30
CAWVPWNTEAFF
TGTGCCTGGGTCCCTTGGAACACTGAAGCTTTCTTT
>14|NA|many|TRBJ1-2|TRBV20-1
CSAPLWDNPYGYTF
TGCAGTGCTCCTCTCTGGGACAATCCTTATGGCTACACCTTC
>16|TRBD2|NA|TRBJ2-1|TRBV5-1
CASSLAGWGGNNEQFF
TGCGCCAGCAGCTTGGCTGGTTGGGGGGGTAATAATGAGCAGTTCTTC
>18|NA|many|TRBJ1-4|TRBV15
CATSRDFAGGGTNEKLFF
TGTGCCACCAGCAGAGATTTCGCGGGGGGGGGGACTAATGAAAAACTGTTTTTT
>17|NA|many|TRBJ2-4|TRBV7-9
CASSSIVGGLAKNIQYF
TGTGCCAGCAGCTCCATCGTTGGCGGTCTAGCCAAAAACATTCAGTACTTC
>15|TRBD2|many|TRBJ2-3|TRBV9
CASSVGLAGADTQYF
TGTGCCAGCAGCGTAGGACTAGCGGGGGCAGATACGCAGTATTTT
>14|NA|NA|TRBJ1-5|TRBV28
CASSPPAGQQPQHF
TGTGCCAGCAGTCCCCCGGCAGGGCAACAGCCCCAGCATTTT
>18|NA|NA|TRBJ2-7|TRBV6-2/TRBV6-3
CASSYVRGRAETSYEQYF
TGTGCCAGCAGTTACGTTCGGGGCAGGGCGGAAACTTCCTACGAGCAGTACTTC
>12|NA|NA|TRBJ2-7|TRBV20-1
CSARPQDYEQYF
TGCAGTGCTAGACCCCAAGACTACGAGCAGTACTTC
>13|TRBD1|few|TRBJ2-5|TRBV12-3/TRBV12-4
CASRRQGKETQYF
TGTGCCAGCAGGCGACAGGGAAAAGAGACCCAGTACTTC
>12|NA|NA|TRBJ2-1|TRBV2
CASSKYWNEQFF
TGTGCCAGCAGTAAATACTGGAATGAGCAGTTCTTC
>20|NA|NA|TRBJ2-6|TRBV6-2/TRBV6-3
CASSFPLGRGRDSGANVLTF
TGTGCCAGCAGTTTTCCTTTGGGCAGGGGGAGGGACTCTGGGGCCAACGTCCTGACTTTC
>15|NA|NA|TRBJ2-6|TRBV7-2
CASSMMDSGANVLTF
TGTGCCAGCAGCATGATGGACTCTGGGGCCAACGTCCTGACTTTC
>16|TRBD2|many|TRBJ2-1|TRBV7-1
CASSSGGGVRYNEQFF
TGTGCCAGCAGCTCTGGTGGGGGGGTGCGGTACAATGAGCAGTTCTTC
>14|TRBD2|NA|TRBJ2-1|TRBV2
CASSELAGGSEQFF
TGTGCCAGCAGTGAGCTAGCGGGGGGTAGTGAGCAGTTCTTC